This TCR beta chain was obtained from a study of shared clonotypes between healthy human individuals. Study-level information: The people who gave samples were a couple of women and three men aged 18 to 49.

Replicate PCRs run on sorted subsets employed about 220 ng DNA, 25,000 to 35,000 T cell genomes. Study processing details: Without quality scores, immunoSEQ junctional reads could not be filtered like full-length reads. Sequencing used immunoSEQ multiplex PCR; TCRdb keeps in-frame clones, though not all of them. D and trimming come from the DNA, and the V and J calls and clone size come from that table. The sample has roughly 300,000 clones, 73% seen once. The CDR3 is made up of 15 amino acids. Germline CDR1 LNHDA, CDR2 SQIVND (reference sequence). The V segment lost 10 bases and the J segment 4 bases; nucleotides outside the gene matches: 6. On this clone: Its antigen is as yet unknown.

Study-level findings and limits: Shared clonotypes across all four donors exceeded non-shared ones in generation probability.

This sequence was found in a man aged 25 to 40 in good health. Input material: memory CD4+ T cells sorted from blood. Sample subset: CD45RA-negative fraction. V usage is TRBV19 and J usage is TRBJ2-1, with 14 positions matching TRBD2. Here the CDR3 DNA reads TGTGCCACCAAGCGGACTAGCGGGGGGTACAATGAGCAGTTCTTC. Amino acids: CATKRTSGGYNEQFF.